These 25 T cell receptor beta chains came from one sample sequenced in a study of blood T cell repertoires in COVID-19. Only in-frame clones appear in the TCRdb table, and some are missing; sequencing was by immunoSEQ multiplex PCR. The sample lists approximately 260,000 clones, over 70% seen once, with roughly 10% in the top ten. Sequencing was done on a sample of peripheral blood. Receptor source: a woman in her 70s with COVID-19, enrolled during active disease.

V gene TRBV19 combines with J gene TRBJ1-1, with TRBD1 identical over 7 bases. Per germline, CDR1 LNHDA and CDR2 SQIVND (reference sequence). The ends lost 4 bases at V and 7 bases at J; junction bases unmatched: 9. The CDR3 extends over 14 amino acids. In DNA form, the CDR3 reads TGTGCCAGTAGTACCTACTTCGGACAGGTTGAAGCTTTCTTT. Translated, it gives CASSTYFGQVEAFF.

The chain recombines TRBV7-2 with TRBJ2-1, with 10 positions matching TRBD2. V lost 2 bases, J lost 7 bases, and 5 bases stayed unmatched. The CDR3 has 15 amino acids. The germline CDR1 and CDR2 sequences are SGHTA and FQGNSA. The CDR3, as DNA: TGTGCCAGCAGCTTACTAGCGGGAGAATATAATGAGCAGTTCTTC. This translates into CASSLLAGEYNEQFF.

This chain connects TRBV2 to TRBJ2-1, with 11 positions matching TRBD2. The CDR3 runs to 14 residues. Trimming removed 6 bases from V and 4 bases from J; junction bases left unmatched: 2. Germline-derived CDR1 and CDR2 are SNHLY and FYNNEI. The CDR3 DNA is TGTGCCAGCAGCGGGACTAGCGGTTACAATGAGCAGTTCTTC. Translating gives CASSGTSGYNEQFF. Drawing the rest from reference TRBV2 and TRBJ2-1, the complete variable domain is EPEVTQTPSHQVTQMGQEVILRCVPISNHLYFYWYRQILGQKVEFLVSFYNNEISEKSEIFDDQFSVERPDGSNFTLKIRSTKLEDSAMYFCASSGTSGYNEQFFGPGTRLTVL.

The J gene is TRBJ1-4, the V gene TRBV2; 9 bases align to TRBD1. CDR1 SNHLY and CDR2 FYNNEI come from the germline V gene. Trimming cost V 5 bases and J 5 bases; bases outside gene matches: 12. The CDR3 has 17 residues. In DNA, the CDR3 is TGTGCCAGCAGTCTTGGGGACAGGGTCGGGGAGAATGAAAAACTGTTTTTT. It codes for CASSLGDRVGENEKLFF.

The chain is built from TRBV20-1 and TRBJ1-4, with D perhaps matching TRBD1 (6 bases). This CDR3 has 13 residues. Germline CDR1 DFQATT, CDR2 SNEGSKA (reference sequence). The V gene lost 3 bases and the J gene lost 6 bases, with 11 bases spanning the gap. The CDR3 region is CSASWGGDEKLFF. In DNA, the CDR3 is TGCAGTGCTAGTTGGGGGGGCGATGAAAAACTGTTTTTT.

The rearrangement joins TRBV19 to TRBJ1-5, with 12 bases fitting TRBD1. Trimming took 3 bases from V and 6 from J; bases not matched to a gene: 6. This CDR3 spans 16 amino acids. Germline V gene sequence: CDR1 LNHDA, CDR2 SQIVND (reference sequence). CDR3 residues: CASSMRDRGRSQPQHF. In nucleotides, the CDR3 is TGTGCCAGTAGTATGCGGGACAGGGGGCGAAGTCAGCCCCAGCATTTT.

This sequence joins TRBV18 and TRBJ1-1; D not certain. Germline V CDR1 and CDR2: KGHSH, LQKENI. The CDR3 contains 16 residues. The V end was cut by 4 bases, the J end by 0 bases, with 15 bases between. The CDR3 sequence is CASSQRVPDMNTEAFF. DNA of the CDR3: TGTGCCAGCTCACAGAGGGTCCCCGACATGAACACTGAAGCTTTCTTT.

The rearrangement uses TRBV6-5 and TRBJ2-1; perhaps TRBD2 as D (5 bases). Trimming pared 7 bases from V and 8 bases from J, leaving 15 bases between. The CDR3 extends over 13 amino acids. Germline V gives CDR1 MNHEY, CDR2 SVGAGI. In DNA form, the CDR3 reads TGTGCCAGCAAAGCACTAGGCCTCGATGAGCAGTTCTTC. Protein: CASKALGLDEQFF.

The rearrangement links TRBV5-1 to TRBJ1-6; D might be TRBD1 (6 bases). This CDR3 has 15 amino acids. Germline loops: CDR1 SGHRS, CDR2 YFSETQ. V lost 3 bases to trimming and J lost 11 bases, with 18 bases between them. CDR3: CASSSRDPGGAPLHF. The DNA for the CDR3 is TGCGCCAGCAGCTCCCGCGACCCTGGGGGCGCACCCCTCCACTTT.

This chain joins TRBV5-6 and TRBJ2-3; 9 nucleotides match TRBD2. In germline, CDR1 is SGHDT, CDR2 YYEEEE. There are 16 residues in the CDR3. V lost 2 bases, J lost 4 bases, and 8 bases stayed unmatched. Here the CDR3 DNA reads TGTGCCAGCAGCTTTCCTTCTAGCGGGACCTCAGATACGCAGTATTTT. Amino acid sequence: CASSFPSSGTSDTQYF.

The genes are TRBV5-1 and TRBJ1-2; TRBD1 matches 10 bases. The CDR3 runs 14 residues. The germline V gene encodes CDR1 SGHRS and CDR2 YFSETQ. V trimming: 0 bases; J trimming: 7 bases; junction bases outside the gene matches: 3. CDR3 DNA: TGCGCCAGCAGCTTGGAAGGGACAGGGGTTGGCTACACCTTC. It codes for CASSLEGTGVGYTF.

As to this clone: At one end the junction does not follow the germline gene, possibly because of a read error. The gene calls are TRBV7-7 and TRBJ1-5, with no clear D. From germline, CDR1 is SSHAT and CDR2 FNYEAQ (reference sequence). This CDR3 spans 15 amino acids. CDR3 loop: CASSPSPDKNQPQHF. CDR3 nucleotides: TGTGCTAGCAGCCCCAGCCCCGACAAGAATCAGCCCCAGCATTTT.

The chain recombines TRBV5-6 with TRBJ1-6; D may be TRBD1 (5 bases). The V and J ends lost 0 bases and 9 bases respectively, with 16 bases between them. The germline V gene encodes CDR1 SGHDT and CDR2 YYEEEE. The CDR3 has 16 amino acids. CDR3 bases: TGTGCCAGCAGCTTGGGCCAAACAGGTGGGCTTTCACCCCTCCACTTT. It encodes CASSLGQTGGLSPLHF.

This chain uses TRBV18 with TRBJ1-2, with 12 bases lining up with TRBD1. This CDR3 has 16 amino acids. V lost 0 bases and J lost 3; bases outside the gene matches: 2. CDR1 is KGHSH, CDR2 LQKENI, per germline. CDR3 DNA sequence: TGTGCCAGCTCACCACCTGGGACAGGGGGCCACTATGGCTACACCTTC. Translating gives CASSPPGTGGHYGYTF. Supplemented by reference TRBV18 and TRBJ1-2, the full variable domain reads NAGVMQNPRHLVRRRGQEARLRCSPMKGHSHVYWYRQLPEEGLKFMVYLQKENIIDESGMPKERFSAEFPKEGPSILRIQQVVRGDSAAYFCASSPPGTGGHYGYTFGSGTRLTVV.

The CDR3 DNA follows: TGCGCCAGCAGCCAAGATGCGAGAACTAATGAAAAACTGTTTTTT. This gives the protein CASSQDARTNEKLFF. The chain combines TRBV4-1 with TRBJ1-4; the D is unclear. Germline V lookup: CDR1 MGHRA, CDR2 YSYEKL. The CDR3 is 15 residues long. Trimming shortened V by 0 bases and J by 1 base, and 6 bases separated the two germline ends.

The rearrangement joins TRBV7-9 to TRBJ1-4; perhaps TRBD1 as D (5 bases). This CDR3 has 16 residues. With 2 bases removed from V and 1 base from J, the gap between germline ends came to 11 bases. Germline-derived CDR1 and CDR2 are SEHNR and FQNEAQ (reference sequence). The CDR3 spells CASSLSATGTNEKLFF. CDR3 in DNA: TGTGCCAGCAGCTTATCTGCAACAGGAACTAATGAAAAACTGTTTTTT.

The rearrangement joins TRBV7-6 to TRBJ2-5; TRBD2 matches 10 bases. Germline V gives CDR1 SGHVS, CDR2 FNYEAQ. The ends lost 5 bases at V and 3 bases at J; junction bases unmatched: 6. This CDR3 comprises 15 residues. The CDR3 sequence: CASSTRTSGEETQYF. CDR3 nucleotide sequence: TGTGCCAGCAGCACCCGGACTAGCGGAGAAGAGACCCAGTACTTC.

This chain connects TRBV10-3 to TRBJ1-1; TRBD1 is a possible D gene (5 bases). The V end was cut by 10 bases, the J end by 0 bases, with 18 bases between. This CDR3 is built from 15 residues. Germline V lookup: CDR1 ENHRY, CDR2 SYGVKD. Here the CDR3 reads CATIVGAGVNTEAFF. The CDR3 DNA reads TGTGCCACGATCGTAGGGGCAGGAGTGAACACTGAAGCTTTCTTT.

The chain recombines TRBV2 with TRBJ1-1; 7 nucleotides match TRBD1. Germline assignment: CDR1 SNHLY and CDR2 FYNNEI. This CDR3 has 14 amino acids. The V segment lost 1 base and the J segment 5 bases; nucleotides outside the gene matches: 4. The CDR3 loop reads CASSEGQGRTEAFF. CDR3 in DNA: TGTGCCAGCAGTGAAGGACAGGGCCGAACTGAAGCTTTCTTT.

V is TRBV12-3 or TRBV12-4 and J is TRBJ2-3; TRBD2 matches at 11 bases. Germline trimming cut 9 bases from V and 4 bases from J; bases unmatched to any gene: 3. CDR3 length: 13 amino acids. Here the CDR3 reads CASLLAGADTQYF. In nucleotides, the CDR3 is TGTGCCAGTTTACTAGCGGGAGCAGATACGCAGTATTTT.

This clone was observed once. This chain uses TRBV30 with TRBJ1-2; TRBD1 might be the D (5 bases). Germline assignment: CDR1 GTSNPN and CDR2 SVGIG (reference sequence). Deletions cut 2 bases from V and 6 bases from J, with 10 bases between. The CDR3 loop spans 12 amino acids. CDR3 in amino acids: CAWSRQGNGYTF. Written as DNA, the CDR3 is TGTGCCTGGAGTCGGCAGGGTAATGGCTACACCTTC.

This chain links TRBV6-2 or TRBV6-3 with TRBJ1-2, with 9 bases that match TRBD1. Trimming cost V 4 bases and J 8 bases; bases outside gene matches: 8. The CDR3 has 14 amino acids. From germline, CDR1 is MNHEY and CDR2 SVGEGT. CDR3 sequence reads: CASSSRRDREGYTF. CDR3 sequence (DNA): TGTGCCAGCAGTTCCCGCCGGGACAGGGAAGGCTACACCTTC.

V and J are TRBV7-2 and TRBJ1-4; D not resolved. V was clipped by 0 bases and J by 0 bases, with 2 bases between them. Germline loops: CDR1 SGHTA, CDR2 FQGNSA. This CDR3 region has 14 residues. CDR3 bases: TGTGCCAGCAGCTTAGCCTCAACTAATGAAAAACTGTTTTTT. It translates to CASSLASTNEKLFF.

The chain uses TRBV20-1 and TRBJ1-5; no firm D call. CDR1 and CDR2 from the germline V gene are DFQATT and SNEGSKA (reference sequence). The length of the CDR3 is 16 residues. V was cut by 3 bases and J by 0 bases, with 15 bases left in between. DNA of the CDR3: TGCAGTGCTAGTGGCCAGGCCCTACTTAGCAATCAGCCCCAGCATTTT. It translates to CSASGQALLSNQPQHF.

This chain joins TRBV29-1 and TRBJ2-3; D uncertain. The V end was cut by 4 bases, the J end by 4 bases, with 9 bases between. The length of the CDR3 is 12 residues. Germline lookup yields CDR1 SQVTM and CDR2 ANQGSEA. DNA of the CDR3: TGCAGCGTTGCAAGAGCGTCAGATACGCAGTATTTT. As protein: CSVARASDTQYF.